The clone carrying this T cell receptor beta chain was counted a few times. The antigen remains undetermined. The CDR3 runs to 14 residues. Looked up from germline, CDR1 is SNHLY and CDR2 is FYNNEI. Trimming cost V 5 bases and J 6 bases; bases outside gene matches: 4. The data stem from a study of cytomegalovirus exposure and HLA in healthy donors. Libraries were prepared by immunoSEQ multiplex PCR; TCRdb keeps only in-frame clonotypes and omits some of them. The sample carries about 140,000 clones, about 86% recorded once. Findings of the study overall: Through in vitro validation, a few CMV-associated chains were shown to be specific for CMV antigens. The study found most TCR sequences rare, yet found some public TCRs in many donors. It was reportedly the case that the classifier diagnosed cytomegalovirus status with high specificity and sensitivity.

This sequence originates from a woman under 30 in good health and CMV-seropositive. V is TRBV2 and J is TRBJ1-6; 7 bases match TRBD1. Sequenced sample: PBMCs. In nucleotides, the CDR3 is TGTGCCAGCAGTCGACAGGGATTTAATTCACCCCTCCACTTT. Translation gives CASSRQGFNSPLHF.